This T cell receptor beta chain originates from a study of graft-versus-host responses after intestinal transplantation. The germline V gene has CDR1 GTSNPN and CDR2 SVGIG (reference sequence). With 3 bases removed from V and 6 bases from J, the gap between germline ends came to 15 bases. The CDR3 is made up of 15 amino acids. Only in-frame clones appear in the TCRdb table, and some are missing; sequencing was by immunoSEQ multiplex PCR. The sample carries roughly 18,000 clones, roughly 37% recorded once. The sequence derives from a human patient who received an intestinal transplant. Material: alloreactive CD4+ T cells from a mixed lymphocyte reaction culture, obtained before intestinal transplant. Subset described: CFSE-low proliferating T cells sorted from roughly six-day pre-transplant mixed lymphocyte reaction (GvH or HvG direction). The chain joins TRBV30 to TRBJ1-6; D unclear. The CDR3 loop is CAWRRGGSVNSPLHF. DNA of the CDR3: TGTGCCTGGAGACGTGGAGGTTCAGTTAATTCACCCCTCCACTTT.